This section outlines one T cell receptor (beta chain) sequence together with its context. Its antigen is currently unknown. This specimen comes from a study of T cell responses to AZD1222 COVID-19 vaccine. General study findings and limits: Recipients of two AZD1222 doses showed rising Spike-specific TCR breadth and depth.

Clones were read by immunoSEQ multiplex PCR, and TCRdb kept only the in-frame ones, dropping some. Here the sample spans under 200,000 clones, approximately 91% being singletons. Germline-derived CDR1 and CDR2 are LNHNV and YYDKDF (reference sequence). This CDR3 contains 13 residues. Deletions cut 0 bases from V and 10 bases from J, with 12 bases between. The clonotype comes from an adult in good health. The sample was peripheral blood, taken on day 0 of AZD1222 vaccination. The rearrangement joins TRBV15 to TRBJ1-2; no clear D. The CDR3 DNA reads TGTGCCACCAGCAGAGATTCTTATGGAGACTACACCTTC. Its protein product is CATSRDSYGDYTF.